Shown below are 3 T cell receptor beta chains from a single sample sequenced in a study of radiation and T cells in renal cell carcinoma. Time point described: baseline pretreatment blood. Treatment of the sample: 15 Gy SBRT to primary tumor, nephrectomy 4 weeks later. Assay: immunoSEQ multiplex PCR; the TCRdb copy retains only in-frame clones and omits some. The table lists some 150,000 clones, around four fifths of them singletons. The sequences come from blood, collected from a patient whose treatment included radiotherapy and nephrectomy. The receptors were gathered from a woman aged 45-65 years with renal cell carcinoma.

The rearrangement links TRBV6-4 to TRBJ1-5; D may be TRBD1 (6 bases). The CDR3 spans 13 residues. With 6 bases removed from V and 7 bases from J, the gap between germline ends came to 13 bases. Germline V gives CDR1 MRHNA, CDR2 SNTAGT. DNA of the CDR3: TGTGCCAGCAGCCGACAGGTCGTACAGCCCCAGCATTTT. It encodes CASSRQVVQPQHF.

This chain uses TRBV5-1 with TRBJ1-5, with unresolved D. Germline values: CDR1 SGHRS, CDR2 YFSETQ. Between the trimmed V and J ends, which lost 4 bases and 0 bases, there was a span of 5 bases. The CDR3 length is 13 residues. The CDR3 DNA is TGCGCCAGCAGCGCAGATAGCAATCAGCCCCAGCATTTT. This encodes CASSADSNQPQHF. Combining the CDR3 with reference TRBV5-1 and TRBJ1-5 gives the whole variable domain KAGVTQTPRYLIKTRGQQVTLSCSPISGHRSVSWYQQTPGQGLQFLFEYFSETQRNKGNFPGRFSGRQFSNSRSEMNVSTLELGDSALYLCASSADSNQPQHFGDGTRLSIL.

As DNA, the CDR3 is TGTGCCAGCAGCTTGGACAGGGCCGGGCGTGTGCAGTACTTC. Translated, it gives CASSLDRAGRVQYF. V and J are TRBV5-4 and TRBJ2-7; perhaps TRBD1 as D (6 bases). V lost 0 bases, J lost 9 bases, and 16 bases lay in between. Per germline, CDR1 SGHNT and CDR2 YYREEE (reference sequence). The CDR3 covers 14 residues.